Presented here are 30 T cell receptor beta chains from one specimen sequenced in a study of Ad26.COV2.S vaccination and SARS-CoV-2 variants. Some clones are missing from TCRdb's copy, which holds only in-frame ones; the method was immunoSEQ multiplex PCR. The sample has about 400,000 clones, approximately 90% seen once. The treatment was: 15 to 20 received Ad26.COV2.S at low or high dose, single or two shots; 5 received placebo; per-sample allocation not given. The samples date from day 63 after the first vaccine or placebo injection. This sample comprised peripheral blood, obtained in a trial of Ad26.COV2.S vaccine versus placebo. The receptor source for this set is a person between 18 and 60 years old who received the Ad26.COV2.S COVID-19 vaccine or a placebo.

This clone has a handful of counts. This chain connects TRBV6-2 or TRBV6-3 to TRBJ1-1, with D unresolved. Germline CDR1 is MNHEY and CDR2 is SVGEGT. The CDR3 contains 13 residues. V shed 0 bases and J shed 3 bases, with 5 bases lying between them. The CDR3 nucleotides are TGTGCCAGCAGTTACTCTCCCTACACTGAAGCTTTCTTT. Its protein is CASSYSPYTEAFF.

The CDR3 sequence: CASSSGLSNNEQFF. The CDR3, as DNA: TGTGCCAGCAGTTCGGGACTCTCAAACAATGAGCAGTTCTTC. The chain joins TRBV13 to TRBJ2-1, with a possible D match to TRBD2 (6 bases). The CDR3 consists of 14 residues. The V end was cut by 6 bases, the J end by 5 bases, with 14 bases between. Germline V gene sequence: CDR1 PRHDT, CDR2 FYEKMQ (reference sequence).

V usage is TRBV11-3 and J usage is TRBJ2-5; 8 nucleotides match TRBD2. CDR1 and CDR2 from the germline V gene are SGHNT and YENEEA. Losses at the gene ends were 3 bases for V and 1 base for J; bases not matched to a gene: 4. The CDR3 is 15 amino acids. CDR3 residues: CASSLGAGGQETQYF. The CDR3 bases are TGTGCCAGCAGCTTGGGTGCGGGGGGCCAAGAGACCCAGTACTTC. The entire variable domain, with the rest obtained from reference TRBV11-3 and TRBJ2-5, is as follows: EAGVVQSPRYKIIEKKQPVAFWCNPISGHNTLYWYLQNLGQGPELLIRYENEEAVDDSQLPKDRFSAERLKGVDSTLKIQPAELGDSAVYLCASSLGAGGQETQYFGPGTRLLVL.

This sequence joins TRBV11-2 and TRBJ2-7, with D maybe TRBD2 (5 bases). Germline V gene data show CDR1 as SGHAT and CDR2 as FQNNGV. This CDR3 comprises 16 residues. V was pared by 7 bases and J by 3 bases, with 22 bases between. The CDR3 reads CASIVRGSGSHYEQYF. The CDR3 bases are TGTGCCAGCATCGTCCGTGGTTCGGGGAGCCACTACGAGCAGTACTTC.

This clone was observed a single time. The J gene is TRBJ2-6, the V gene TRBV19, with TRBD1 identical over 9 bases. The V segment lost 3 bases and the J segment 0 bases; nucleotides outside the gene matches: 6. This CDR3 spans 18 amino acids. Germline-derived CDR1 and CDR2 are LNHDA and SQIVND (reference sequence). The CDR3 nucleotides are TGTGCCAGTAGTATTACGGGACAGGGAAACTCTGGGGCCAACGTCCTGACTTTC. Translation gives CASSITGQGNSGANVLTF.

This clone was counted many times. This chain links TRBV6-6 with TRBJ2-2; D might be TRBD1 (6 bases). Germline loops: CDR1 MNHNY, CDR2 SVGAGI (reference sequence). The CDR3 length is 16 residues. V lost 6 bases and J 4 bases, leaving 18 bases between the germline ends. The CDR3 region is CASSTTGLLGTGELFF. The CDR3 DNA reads TGTGCCAGCAGCACGACAGGACTCCTTGGCACCGGGGAGCTGTTTTTT.

The chain couples TRBV6-5 to TRBJ2-5; a weak D match, TRBD2 (6 bases). The V and J ends lost 11 bases and 5 bases respectively, with 12 bases between them. The CDR3 runs to 11 residues. The germline CDR1 and CDR2 sequences are MNHEY and SVGAGI. The CDR3 DNA reads TGTGCCGCCTCGGGGGAGGAGACCCAGTACTTC. Amino acids: CAASGEETQYF.

This chain links TRBV7-9 with TRBJ1-1; D unresolved. The CDR3 extends over 14 amino acids. Germline CDR1 reads SEHNR; CDR2 reads FQNEAQ (reference sequence). V lost 5 bases and J 1 base, leaving 11 bases between the germline ends. CDR3 DNA sequence: TGTGCCAGCAGCGAACGGGCCAAGAACACTGAAGCTTTCTTT. Translating gives CASSERAKNTEAFF.

The chain joins TRBV10-1 to TRBJ1-2; D is undetermined. Germline CDR1 is WNHNN and CDR2 is SYGVQD (reference sequence). V lost 5 bases and J lost 13, with 26 bases in between. This CDR3 is 15 amino acids long. The CDR3 bases are TGCGCCAGCAGTCCCGACGCGGGATCCCCGTCGGGGTTCACCTTC. It is translated as CASSPDAGSPSGFTF.

This chain uses TRBV7-9 with TRBJ2-1; unclear D gene. Trimming removed 2 bases from V and 13 bases from J, with 12 bases in between. Looked up from germline, CDR1 is SEHNR and CDR2 is FQNEAQ (reference sequence). The CDR3 spans 12 residues. CDR3 protein: CASSLNVRGQFF. The CDR3 coding sequence is TGTGCCAGCAGCTTAAACGTCCGCGGCCAGTTCTTC.

Only a few counts were recorded for this clone. CDR3 nucleotide sequence: TGTGCCAGCAGTTACTCTCCGGAGGGGGCGAGGGAGACCCAGTACTTC. Protein: CASSYSPEGARETQYF. The V call is TRBV6-5, the J call TRBJ2-5; D may be TRBD1 (7 bases). This CDR3 is built from 16 residues. Germline CDR1 MNHEY, CDR2 SVGAGI. Between the trimmed V and J ends, which lost 0 bases and 5 bases, there was a span of 16 bases.

This chain links TRBV6-5 with TRBJ1-3, with D possibly being TRBD1 (5 bases). V lost 8 bases, J lost 0 bases, and 14 bases lay in between. This CDR3 spans 15 amino acids. Germline-derived CDR1 and CDR2 are MNHEY and SVGAGI. The CDR3 nucleotides read TGTGCCAGCGGTCGGGACGCCTACTCTGGAAACACCATATATTTT. Residues: CASGRDAYSGNTIYF.

The chain combines TRBV7-2 with TRBJ1-1; 8 nucleotides align to TRBD1. This CDR3 region has 15 residues. Germline CDR1 and CDR2: SGHTA and FQGNSA. V lost 2 bases to trimming and J lost 7 bases; unmatched junction nucleotides: 9. CDR3 bases: TGTGCCAGCAGCTTATTAGGACAGGGCTCCGGTGAAGCTTTCTTT. The encoded protein is CASSLLGQGSGEAFF. Full variable domain (rest looked up from reference TRBV7-2 and TRBJ1-1): GAGVSQSPSNKVTEKGKDVELRCDPISGHTALYWYRQSLGQGLEFLIYFQGNSAPDKSGLPSDRFSAERTGGSVSTLTIQRTQQEDSAVYLCASSLLGQGSGEAFFGQGTRLTVV.

CDR3 DNA: TGTGCCAGCAGCCTCAGCGTACCCGGGGATTCACCCCTCCACTTT. Translated, it gives CASSLSVPGDSPLHF. The rearrangement joins TRBV6-5 to TRBJ1-6, with D unclear. CDR3 length: 15 residues. V was shortened by 6 bases and J by 8 bases, with 17 bases between the two germline ends. The V gene's germline CDR1 is MNHEY and CDR2 SVGAGI.

The CDR3 bases are TGTGCCAGTAGTATCCAGTACACAGATACGCAGTATTTT. Its protein is CASSIQYTDTQYF. The chain carries TRBV19 and TRBJ2-3; D not resolved. CDR1 and CDR2 (germline): LNHDA, SQIVND (reference sequence). The ends were cut back, 3 bases at V and 2 bases at J, with 6 bases in the middle. This CDR3 has 13 residues.

The gene calls are TRBV5-4 and TRBJ1-2; D possibly corresponds to TRBD1 (6 bases). This CDR3 has 17 amino acids. Trimming cost V 3 bases and J 4 bases, with 22 bases left between them. Germline CDR1 reads SGHNT; CDR2 reads YYREEE (reference sequence). CDR3 DNA sequence: TGTGCCAGCAGCTCGGGGGACATTTCTAGTGGGGGCTATGGCTACACCTTC. It codes for CASSSGDISSGGYGYTF. Looking up the rest from reference TRBV5-4 and TRBJ1-2 gives the full variable domain: ETGVTQSPTHLIKTRGQQVTLRCSSQSGHNTVSWYQQALGQGPQFIFQYYREEENGRGNFPPRFSGLQFPNYSSELNVNALELDDSALYLCASSSGDISSGGYGYTFGSGTRLTVV.

J is TRBJ2-2 and V is TRBV4-1; 12 bases line up with TRBD1. Germline V CDR1 and CDR2: MGHRA, YSYEKL. V shed 4 bases, J shed 0 bases, and the junction held 9 bases outside the gene matches. The CDR3 length is 19 residues. In DNA, the CDR3 is TGCGCCAGCAGCCCCAAAGGGACAGGGGGCATCGCGAACACCGGGGAGCTGTTTTTT. It yields the protein CASSPKGTGGIANTGELFF.

The genes are TRBV5-1 and TRBJ2-7; tentatively, D is TRBD1 (6 bases). The germline CDR1 and CDR2 sequences are SGHRS and YFSETQ. V lost 5 bases and J 1 base, leaving 19 bases between the germline ends. CDR3 length: 16 amino acids. CDR3 protein: CASSFLPGHQSYEQYF. CDR3 DNA: TGCGCCAGCAGTTTTCTCCCGGGACACCAGTCCTACGAGCAGTACTTC. The whole variable domain, filled in from reference TRBV5-1 and TRBJ2-7, reads KAGVTQTPRYLIKTRGQQVTLSCSPISGHRSVSWYQQTPGQGLQFLFEYFSETQRNKGNFPGRFSGRQFSNSRSEMNVSTLELGDSALYLCASSFLPGHQSYEQYFGPGTRLTVT.

The CDR3 reads CASSEGQGEDGYTF. The DNA for the CDR3 is TGTGCCAGCAGTGAGGGACAGGGGGAGGATGGCTACACCTTC. The rearrangement links TRBV2 to TRBJ1-2, with 11 positions matching TRBD1. The V and J ends lost 3 bases and 6 bases, in that order; junction bases with no gene match: 3. The germline gives CDR1 SNHLY, CDR2 FYNNEI. This CDR3 is 14 amino acids long.

V is TRBV15 and J is TRBJ2-1; no clear D. The CDR3 is made up of 15 amino acids. The germline gives CDR1 LNHNV, CDR2 YYDKDF (reference sequence). The V and J ends lost 0 bases and 2 bases respectively, with 8 bases between them. This CDR3 reads CATSRDGRTYNEQFF. The CDR3 nucleotides are TGTGCCACCAGCAGAGATGGAAGGACCTACAATGAGCAGTTCTTC.

The rearrangement links TRBV10-3 to TRBJ2-4; TRBD1 aligns across 7 bases. Per the germline V gene, CDR1 is ENHRY and CDR2 is SYGVKD. The CDR3 has 16 amino acids. J was trimmed by 3 bases and V by 2 bases; bases with no gene match: 7. CDR3 nucleotides: TGTGCCATCAGTGAGCCAACAGGGGACGACAAAAACATTCAGTACTTC. This sequence encodes CAISEPTGDDKNIQYF.

This chain connects TRBV4-1 to TRBJ2-3; a weak D match, TRBD1 (6 bases). The CDR3 extends over 14 amino acids. CDR1 is MGHRA, CDR2 YSYEKL, per germline. V was clipped by 8 bases and J by 0 bases, with 12 bases between them. In nucleotides, the CDR3 is TGCGCCAGCGGCAGGGGTCCTAGCACAGATACGCAGTATTTT. It translates to CASGRGPSTDTQYF.

This sequence joins TRBV28 and TRBJ2-1, with 10 nucleotides matching TRBD2. The CDR3 runs to 14 residues. CDR1 and CDR2 from the germline V gene are MDHEN and SYDVKM. Germline trimming cut 8 bases from V and 8 bases from J; bases unmatched to any gene: 9. CDR3 region: CASGGSGGRDEQFF. The CDR3 bases are TGTGCCAGCGGGGGTAGCGGGGGGCGGGATGAGCAGTTCTTC.

The V and J genes are TRBV5-1 and TRBJ2-7, with 7 bases lining up with TRBD1. V lost 4 bases to trimming and J lost 9 bases; unmatched junction nucleotides: 13. Germline CDR1 reads SGHRS; CDR2 reads YFSETQ. The CDR3 contains 14 residues. The chain's CDR3 is CASSPRLDRPGQYF. For the CDR3, the DNA is TGCGCCAGCAGCCCACGATTGGACAGGCCGGGGCAGTACTTC.

The table lists this clone with a count of one. The chain uses TRBV7-6 and TRBJ2-7, with 7 bases matching TRBD2. This CDR3 has 16 residues. Losses at the gene ends were 1 base for V and 2 bases for J; bases not matched to a gene: 8. Germline CDR1 and CDR2: SGHVS and FNYEAQ. CDR3 DNA: TGTGCCAGCAGCTTAGGGGGGGGGACGGAGCCCTACGAGCAGTACTTC. Its protein product is CASSLGGGTEPYEQYF.

This clone was counted a single time. This sequence joins TRBV10-3 and TRBJ2-5; D remains unclear. Per germline, CDR1 ENHRY and CDR2 SYGVKD. The V end was cut by 0 bases, the J end by 5 bases, with 10 bases between. The CDR3 is 14 amino acids. The CDR3 spells CAISESLFVETQYF. The CDR3 DNA is TGTGCCATCAGTGAGTCGCTCTTTGTTGAGACCCAGTACTTC.

This clone has just a few counts. The CDR3 sequence: CASREEYSGNTIYF. In DNA, the CDR3 is TGTGCCAGCAGGGAAGAGTACTCTGGAAACACCATATATTTT. This chain joins TRBV28 and TRBJ1-3; no clear D gene. There are 14 residues in the CDR3. Germline V lookup: CDR1 MDHEN, CDR2 SYDVKM. V was pared by 6 bases and J by 0 bases, with 9 bases between.

The genes are TRBV5-1 and TRBJ2-3; 10 nucleotides agree with TRBD2. The CDR3 sequence is 18 residues long. Trimming at V came to 0 bases and at J to 5 bases, leaving 12 bases not matched to a gene. Germline assignment: CDR1 SGHRS and CDR2 YFSETQ. The CDR3 region has the DNA TGCGCCAGCAGCTTGGGAGCGGGGGGGCCATCGGAGGTAGATACGCAGTATTTT. Protein product: CASSLGAGGPSEVDTQYF.

This rearrangement joins TRBV3-1 (or the pseudogene TRBV3-2) to TRBJ2-7, with TRBD1 as a possible D gene (5 bases). V lost 1 base, J lost 3 bases, and 13 bases lay in between. In germline, CDR1 is LGHDT, CDR2 YNNKEL (reference sequence). The CDR3 totals 15 residues. The CDR3 loop reads CASSQGGGRNYEQYF. CDR3 nucleotides: TGTGCCAGCAGCCAAGGGGGCGGCCGGAACTACGAGCAGTACTTC.

The J gene is TRBJ2-5, the V gene TRBV24-1; D is tentatively TRBD1 or TRBD2 (5 bases each). Germline V gene lookup returns CDR1 KGHDR and CDR2 SFDVKD. Between the trimmed V and J ends, which lost 4 bases and 7 bases, there was a span of 15 bases. The CDR3 is made up of 14 amino acids. The chain's CDR3 is CATSERTGTGTQYF. The CDR3 nucleotides are TGTGCCACCAGTGAGCGTACCGGGACCGGGACCCAGTACTTC.